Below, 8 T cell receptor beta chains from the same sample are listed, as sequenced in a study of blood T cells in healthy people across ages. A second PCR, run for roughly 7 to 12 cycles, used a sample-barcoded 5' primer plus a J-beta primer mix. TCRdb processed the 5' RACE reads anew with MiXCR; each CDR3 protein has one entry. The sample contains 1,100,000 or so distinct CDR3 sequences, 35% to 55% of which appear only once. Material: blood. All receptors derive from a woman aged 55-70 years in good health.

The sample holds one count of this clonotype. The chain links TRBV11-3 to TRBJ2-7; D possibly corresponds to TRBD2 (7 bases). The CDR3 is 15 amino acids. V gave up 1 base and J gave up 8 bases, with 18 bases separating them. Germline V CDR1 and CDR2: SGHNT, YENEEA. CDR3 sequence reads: CASSLGGGLTAKQYF. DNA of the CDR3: TGTGCCAGCAGCTTAGGAGGGGGACTAACCGCCAAGCAGTACTTC.

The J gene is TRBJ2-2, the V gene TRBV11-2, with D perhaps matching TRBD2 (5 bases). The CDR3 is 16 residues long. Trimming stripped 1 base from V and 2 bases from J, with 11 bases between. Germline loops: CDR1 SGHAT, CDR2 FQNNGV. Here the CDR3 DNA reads TGTGCCAGCAGCTTAGTGGCGTGGACTAACACCGGGGAGCTGTTTTTT. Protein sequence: CASSLVAWTNTGELFF.

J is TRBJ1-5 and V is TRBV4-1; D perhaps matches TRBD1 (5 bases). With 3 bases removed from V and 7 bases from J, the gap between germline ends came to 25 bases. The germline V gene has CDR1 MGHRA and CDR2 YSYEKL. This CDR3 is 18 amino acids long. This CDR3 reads CASSHLKTKGPSGQPQHF. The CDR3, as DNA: TGCGCCAGCAGCCACTTGAAGACCAAGGGGCCTAGCGGGCAGCCCCAGCATTTT.

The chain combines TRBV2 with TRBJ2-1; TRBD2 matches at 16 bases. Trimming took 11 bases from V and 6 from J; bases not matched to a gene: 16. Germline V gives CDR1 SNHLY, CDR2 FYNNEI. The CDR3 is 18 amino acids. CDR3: CALWGTSGRAVVSNEQFF. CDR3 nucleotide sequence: TGTGCCCTTTGGGGGACTAGCGGGAGGGCCGTGGTATCCAATGAGCAGTTCTTC.

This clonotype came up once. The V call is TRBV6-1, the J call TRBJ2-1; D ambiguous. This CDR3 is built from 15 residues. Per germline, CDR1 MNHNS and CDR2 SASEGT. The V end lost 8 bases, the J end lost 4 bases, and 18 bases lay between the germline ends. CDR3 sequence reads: CASLDPIVSYNEQFF. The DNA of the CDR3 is TGTGCCAGCCTCGATCCCATTGTCTCTTACAATGAGCAGTTCTTC.

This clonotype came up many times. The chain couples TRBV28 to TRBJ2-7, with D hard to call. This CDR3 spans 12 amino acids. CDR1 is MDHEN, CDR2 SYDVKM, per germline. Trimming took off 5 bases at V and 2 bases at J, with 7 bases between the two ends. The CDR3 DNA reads TGTGCCAGCAGTCTCACCCCCTACGAGCAGTACTTC. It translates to CASSLTPYEQYF.

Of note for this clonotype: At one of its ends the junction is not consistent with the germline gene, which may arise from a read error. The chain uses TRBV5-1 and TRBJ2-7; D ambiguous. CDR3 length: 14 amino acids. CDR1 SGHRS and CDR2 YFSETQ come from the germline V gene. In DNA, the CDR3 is TGCACCAGCAGCTTGAGCGACCCCTCCTACGAGCAGTACTTC. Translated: CTSSLSDPSYEQYF. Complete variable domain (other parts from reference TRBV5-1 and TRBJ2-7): KAGVTQTPRYLIKTRGQQVTLSCSPISGHRSVSWYQQTPGQGLQFLFEYFSETQRNKGNFPGRFSGRQFSNSRSEMNVSTLELGDSALYLCTSSLSDPSYEQYFGPGTRLTVT.

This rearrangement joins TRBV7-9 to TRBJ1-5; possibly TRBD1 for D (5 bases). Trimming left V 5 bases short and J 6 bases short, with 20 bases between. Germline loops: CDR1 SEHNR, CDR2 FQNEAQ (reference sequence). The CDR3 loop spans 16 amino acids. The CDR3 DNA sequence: TGTGCCAGCAGCAATAGCCGGGACGAGATAACTCAGCCCCAGCATTTT. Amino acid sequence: CASSNSRDEITQPQHF.